This TCR beta chain was observed in a study of shared clonotypes between healthy human individuals. Study information: Each donor's CD8 memory used one plate, CD8 naive two, each CD4 subset three. Notes on the study in general: Roughly 5% of naive CD4 clonotypes were common to a few donors.

The assay was immunoSEQ multiplex PCR, and TCRdb's table has in-frame clones only and misses some. The sample contains 2 million to 2.5 million clones, nearly 97% of which appear only once. Looked up from germline, CDR1 is SGHTA and CDR2 is FQGNSA. The CDR3 is made up of 15 amino acids. Trimming took 3 bases from V and 0 from J, leaving 10 bases between them. Donors included only healthy HIV-negative adults lacking recent acute infections or vaccinations. Remarks on this clone: Its antigen remains unidentified. Other DNA sequences within the sample encode an identical CDR3.

The clonotype originates from a man between 18 and 35 years old in good health. The sample consisted of naive CD4+ T cells sorted from blood. Subset noted: CD45RA+ positively selected. This sequence joins TRBV7-2 and TRBJ2-3; possible D gene TRBD2, 6 bases. The CDR3 here is CASSFLGTSTDTQYF. DNA of the CDR3: TGTGCCAGCAGCTTTCTGGGGACTAGCACAGATACGCAGTATTTT.